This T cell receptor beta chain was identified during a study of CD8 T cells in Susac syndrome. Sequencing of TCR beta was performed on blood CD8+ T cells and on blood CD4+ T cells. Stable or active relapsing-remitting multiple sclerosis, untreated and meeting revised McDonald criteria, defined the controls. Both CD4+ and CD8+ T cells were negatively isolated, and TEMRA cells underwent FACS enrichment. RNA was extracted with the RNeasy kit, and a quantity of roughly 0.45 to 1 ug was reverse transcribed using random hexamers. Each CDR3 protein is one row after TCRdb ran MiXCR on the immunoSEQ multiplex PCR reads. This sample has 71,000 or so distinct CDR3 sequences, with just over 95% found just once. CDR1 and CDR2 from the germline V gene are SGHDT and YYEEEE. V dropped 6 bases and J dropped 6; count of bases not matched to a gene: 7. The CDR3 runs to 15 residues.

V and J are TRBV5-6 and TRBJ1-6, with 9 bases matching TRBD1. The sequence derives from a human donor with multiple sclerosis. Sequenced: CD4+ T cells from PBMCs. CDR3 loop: CASNDRDRVNSPLHF. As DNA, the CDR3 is TGTGCCAGCAATGACCGGGACAGGGTTAATTCACCCCTCCACTTT.